The rows below give T cell receptor beta chains drawn from one sample of a study of technical replicates of blood from several donors. Repertoires were generated with immunoSEQ multiplex PCR, while TCRdb's copy carries only in-frame clones and drops some. The sample carries tens of thousands of clones, 90% to 95% recorded once. Sequenced: T cells isolated from PBMCs. The receptors were sampled from a human donor in good health. Both conserved end residues are part of each CDR3. D genes are given only for firm matches. Part of the rows lack a size; the others show once, few, many or a class for expanded clones.

d_call	clone_size	v_call	j_call	cdr3_aa	cdr3_nt
TRBD2	NA	TRBV5-6	TRBJ2-3	CASIEAGTGTDTQYF	TGTGCCAGCATCGAAGCGGGAACGGGCACAGATACGCAGTATTTT
NA	NA	TRBV27	TRBJ2-3	CASSLQQGLSTDTQYF	TGTGCCAGCAGTTTACAGCAGGGACTTAGCACAGATACGCAGTATTTT
TRBD1	NA	TRBV2	TRBJ2-1	CASSERGQGPYGEQFF	TGTGCCAGCAGTGAAAGGGGACAGGGTCCCTATGGTGAGCAGTTCTTC
NA	NA	TRBV28	TRBJ1-3	CASSLFGGRRSGNTIYF	TGTGCCAGCAGTTTATTCGGTGGCAGGCGTTCAGGAAACACCATATATTTT
NA	NA	TRBV7-8	TRBJ1-5	CASSLQGGQPQHF	TGTGCCAGCAGCCTACAGGGTGGCCAGCCCCAGCATTTT
NA	NA	TRBV5-4	TRBJ2-7	CASSRGYEQYF	TGTGCCAGCAGCCGGGGCTACGAGCAGTACTTC
NA	NA	TRBV19	TRBJ1-1	CASSPRGGGTEAFF	TGTGCCAGTAGTCCCCGAGGGGGGGGAACTGAAGCTTTCTTT
NA	NA	TRBV2	TRBJ1-1	CASSEKRGYGLLTEAFF	TGTGCCAGCAGTGAGAAACGAGGGTACGGGCTGCTGACTGAAGCTTTCTTT
TRBD1	NA	TRBV4-1	TRBJ2-7	CASSQGEGAYGEQYF	TGCGCCAGCAGCCAAGGTGAGGGGGCATATGGCGAGCAGTACTTC
NA	NA	TRBV18	TRBJ1-3	CASSQQDSISGNTIYF	TGTGCCAGCTCACAACAAGACAGCATCTCTGGAAACACCATATATTTT
NA	NA	TRBV9	TRBJ1-2	CASSVGGGTSGYTF	TGTGCCAGCAGCGTAGGGGGGGGGACCAGTGGCTACACCTTC
TRBD2	NA	TRBV9	TRBJ2-7	CASSVGEGPYEQYF	TGTGCCAGCAGCGTAGGGGAGGGGCCCTACGAGCAGTACTTC
NA	NA	TRBV27	TRBJ2-3	CASSLFLMSDTQYF	TGTGCCAGCAGTTTATTCTTAATGTCCGATACGCAGTATTTT
NA	NA	TRBV18	TRBJ1-5	CASSQMTGSNQPQHF	TGTGCCAGCTCACAAATGACAGGAAGCAATCAGCCCCAGCATTTT
NA	NA	TRBV6-6	TRBJ1-2	CASLKPGNLDGYTF	TGTGCCAGCTTAAAACCCGGGAATCTGGATGGCTACACCTTC
NA	NA	TRBV30	TRBJ1-1	CAWSPSNTEAFF	TGTGCCTGGAGTCCATCCAACACTGAAGCTTTCTTT
NA	NA	TRBV10-3	TRBJ1-3	CAIRNRESSGNTIYF	TGTGCCATCCGTAACAGGGAAAGCTCTGGAAACACCATATATTTT
NA	NA	TRBV6-5	TRBJ1-5	CASSFSRELDQPQHF	TGTGCCAGCAGTTTTTCCAGGGAATTGGATCAGCCCCAGCATTTT
NA	NA	TRBV7-9	TRBJ2-4	CASSPEGNIQYF	TGTGCCAGCAGTCCCGAGGGTAACATTCAGTACTTC
NA	once	TRBV4-1	TRBJ1-2	CASSQRTASSNYGYTF	TGCGCCAGCAGCCAGAGGACAGCCTCTTCTAACTATGGCTACACCTTC
TRBD2	NA	TRBV7-9	TRBJ2-1	CASSWTSGTDEQFF	TGTGCCAGCAGCTGGACTAGCGGGACGGATGAGCAGTTCTTC
NA	NA	TRBV28	TRBJ2-7	CATLRDTASYEQYF	TGTGCCACCCTCCGGGACACTGCCTCGTACGAGCAGTACTTC
TRBD2	NA	TRBV5-1	TRBJ2-7	CASSLVSGANEQYF	TGCGCCAGCAGCTTGGTTAGCGGGGCTAACGAGCAGTACTTC
TRBD1	few	TRBV18	TRBJ1-5	CASSGTASNQPQHF	TGTGCCAGCTCAGGGACAGCTAGCAATCAGCCCCAGCATTTT
NA	NA	TRBV4-1	TRBJ1-3	CASSQGRASGSSGNTIYF	TGCGCCAGCAGCCAAGGGAGGGCAAGTGGATCTTCTGGAAACACCATATATTTT
NA	NA	TRBV29-1	TRBJ1-3	CSVEGGRLGGNTIYF	TGCAGCGTTGAAGGTGGTCGACTTGGAGGAAACACCATATATTTT
TRBD1	NA	TRBV10-3	TRBJ1-2	CAISEYTGTDGYTF	TGTGCCATCAGTGAGTATACCGGGACAGATGGCTACACCTTC
NA	NA	TRBV29-1	TRBJ2-2	CSVGEAVTGELFF	TGCAGCGTTGGAGAAGCGGTTACCGGGGAGCTGTTTTTT
NA	NA	TRBV30	TRBJ1-6	CAWSANRDSYNSPLHF	TGTGCCTGGAGTGCCAACCGGGACTCCTATAATTCACCCCTCCACTTT